A single sample gave rise to the 6 T cell receptor beta chains below, sequenced in a study of blood T cells in healthy people across ages. Using a J-beta primer mix together with a sample-barcoded 5' primer, a second PCR was run for roughly 6 to 11 cycles. TCRdb redid the calling of the 5' RACE reads with MiXCR, one entry per CDR3 protein. Of about 800,000 distinct CDR3 sequences in the sample, roughly 25% were seen once. The same data also contributed to another study, on T cells of mothers and their children.

The sample was blood. The receptors were sampled from a boy younger than 18 in good health.

This chain connects TRBV6-6 to TRBJ2-5, with D uncertain. The J call is doubtful: the DNA matches TRBJ2-1 better. Germline CDR1 is MNHNY and CDR2 is SVGAGI (reference sequence). This CDR3 is built from 14 residues. DNA for the CDR3: TGTGCCAGCAGTTGGGCAGCGATCCAAGGGGAGCAGTTCTTC. It is translated as CASSWAAIQGEQFF.

This clonotype was counted between two and nine times. The V gene is TRBV20-1, the J gene TRBJ2-1; TRBD2 aligns across 14 bases. The tail of the sequence fits TRBJ2-7 better, so the J call may be wrong. Per germline, CDR1 DFQATT and CDR2 SNEGSKA (reference sequence). The CDR3 length is 19 residues. Here the CDR3 DNA reads TGCAGTGCTCCTAAAACGGGACTAGCGGGGGCCGTTCTACCATACGAGCAGTACTTC. It yields the protein CSAPKTGLAGAVLPYEQYF.

This clonotype was seen more than once but under ten times. V is TRBV27 and J is TRBJ2-5; 8 nucleotides match TRBD1. Germline CDR1 reads MNHEY; CDR2 reads SMNVEV (reference sequence). This CDR3 region has 16 residues. J gave up 4 bases and V 5 bases, and 12 bases lay outside the gene matches. The CDR3 nucleotides are TGTGCCAGCAGTCCCTCGGACAGGGTGCTTGGAGAGACCCAGTACTTC. This sequence encodes CASSPSDRVLGETQYF.

The genes are TRBV3-1 and TRBJ1-4; TRBD1 matches at 7 bases. The CDR3 is 16 amino acids. Looked up from germline, CDR1 is LGHDT and CDR2 is YNNKEL (reference sequence). Unmatched junction bases numbered 9, after V lost 3 bases and J lost 5 bases. CDR3 region: CASSQGTPGGNEKLFF. In DNA form, the CDR3 reads TGTGCCAGCAGCCAGGGAACCCCAGGGGGGAATGAAAAACTGTTTTTT.

The chain combines TRBV29-1 with TRBJ2-5; 10 bases fit TRBD2. The junction had 4 bases not matched to a gene; V was cut back by 4 bases and J by 5 bases. CDR3 size: 13 residues. Germline values: CDR1 SQVTM, CDR2 ANQGSEA. The CDR3 sequence is CSVVPSGSETQYF. CDR3 coding DNA: TGCAGCGTTGTGCCTAGCGGGAGCGAGACCCAGTACTTC.

The sample holds a few counts of this clonotype. The V and J genes are TRBV20-1 and TRBJ2-5, with 10 bases matching TRBD1. The DNA end is more similar to TRBJ2-1, so the J call may be wrong. CDR3 length: 14 amino acids. Germline V gives CDR1 DFQATT, CDR2 SNEGSKA (reference sequence). CDR3 in DNA: TGCAGTGCTAGCAGTGGGACAGGGGAGGGAGAGCAGTTCTTC. Translating gives CSASSGTGEGEQFF.